The clone carrying this TCR beta chain was recorded many times. What it binds is not known. The record originates from a study of spatial heterogeneity in lung cancer. Study observations and caveats: Circulating ubiquitous expanded tumor TCRs were observed more frequently at resection than at follow-up.

V trimming: 4 bases; J trimming: 9 bases; junction bases outside the gene matches: 10. The CDR3 runs 14 residues. CDR1 is ENHRY and CDR2 is SYGVKD in the germline V gene. Time point defined: sample taken at primary tumor resection. The authors sequenced whole RNA from tumor, nontumor lung or frozen PBMC without sorting. TCRdb fed the 5' RACE reads into MiXCR, producing one record per CDR3 protein. The table includes about 92,000 distinct CDR3 sequences, approximately 12% detected once. Sequencing was performed on PBMCs, taken at surgery. The receptor was derived from a male donor with early-stage non-small cell lung cancer. The rearrangement joins TRBV10-3 to TRBJ2-3; 7 bases line up with TRBD1. The CDR3 protein is CAISAPRQGVTQYF. The CDR3 coding sequence is TGTGCCATCAGTGCTCCTCGACAGGGAGTGACGCAGTATTTT.